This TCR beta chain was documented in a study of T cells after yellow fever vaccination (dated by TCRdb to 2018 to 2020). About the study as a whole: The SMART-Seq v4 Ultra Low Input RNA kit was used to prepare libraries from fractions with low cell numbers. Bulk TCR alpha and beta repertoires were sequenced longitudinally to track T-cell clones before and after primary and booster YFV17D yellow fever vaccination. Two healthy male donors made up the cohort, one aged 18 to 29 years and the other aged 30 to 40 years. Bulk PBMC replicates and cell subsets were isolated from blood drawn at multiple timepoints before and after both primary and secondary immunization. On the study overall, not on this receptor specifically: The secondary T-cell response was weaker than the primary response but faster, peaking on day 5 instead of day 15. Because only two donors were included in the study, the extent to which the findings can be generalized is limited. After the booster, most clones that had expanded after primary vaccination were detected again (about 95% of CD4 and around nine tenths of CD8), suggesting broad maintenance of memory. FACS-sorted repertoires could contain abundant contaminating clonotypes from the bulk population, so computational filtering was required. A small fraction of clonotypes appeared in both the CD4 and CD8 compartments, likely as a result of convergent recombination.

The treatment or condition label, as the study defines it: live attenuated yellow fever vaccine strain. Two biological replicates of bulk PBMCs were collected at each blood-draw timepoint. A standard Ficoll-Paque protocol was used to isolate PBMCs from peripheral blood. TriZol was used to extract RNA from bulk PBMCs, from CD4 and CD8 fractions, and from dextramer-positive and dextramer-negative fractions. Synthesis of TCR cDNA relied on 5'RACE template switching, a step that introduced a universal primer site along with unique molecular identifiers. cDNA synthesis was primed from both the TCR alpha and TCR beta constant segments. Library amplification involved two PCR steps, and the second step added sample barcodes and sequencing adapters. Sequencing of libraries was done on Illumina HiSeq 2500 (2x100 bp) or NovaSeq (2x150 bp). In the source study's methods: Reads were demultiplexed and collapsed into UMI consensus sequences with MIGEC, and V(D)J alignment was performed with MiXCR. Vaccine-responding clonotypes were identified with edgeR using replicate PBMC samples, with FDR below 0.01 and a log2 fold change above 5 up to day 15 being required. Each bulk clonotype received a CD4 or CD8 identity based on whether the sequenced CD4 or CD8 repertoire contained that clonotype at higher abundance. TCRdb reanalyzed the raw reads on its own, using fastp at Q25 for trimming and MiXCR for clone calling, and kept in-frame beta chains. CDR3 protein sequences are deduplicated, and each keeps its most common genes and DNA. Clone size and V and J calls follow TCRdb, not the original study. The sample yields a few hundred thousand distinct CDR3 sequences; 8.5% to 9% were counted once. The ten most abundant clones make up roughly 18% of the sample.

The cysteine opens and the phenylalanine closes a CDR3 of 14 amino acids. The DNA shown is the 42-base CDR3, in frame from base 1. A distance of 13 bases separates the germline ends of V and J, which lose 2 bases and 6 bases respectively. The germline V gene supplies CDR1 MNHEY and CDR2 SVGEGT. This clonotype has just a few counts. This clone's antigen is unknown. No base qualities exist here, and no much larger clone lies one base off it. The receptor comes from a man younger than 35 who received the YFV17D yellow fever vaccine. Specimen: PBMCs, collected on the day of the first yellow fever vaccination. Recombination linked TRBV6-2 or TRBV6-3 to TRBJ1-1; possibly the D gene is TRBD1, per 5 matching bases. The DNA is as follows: TGTGCCAGCAGTTACGCCCCCGGACACCCTGAAGCTTTCTTT. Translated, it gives CASSYAPGHPEAFF.